This entry is about one T cell receptor beta chain. The data derive from a study of blood T cell repertoires in COVID-19. Looking at the study overall: The United States, Italy and Spain supplied acute and convalescent COVID-19 samples. Sources were T cells, B-cell-depleted T cells, or PBMCs; the material itself was cDNA or gDNA.

Per the study methods: By means of reference gene primer amplification, nucleated cell counts were estimated. The protocol was immunoSEQ multiplex PCR, while the TCRdb copy is restricted to in-frame clones and leaves out a portion. For V, J and clone size, that table is used; D and trimming come from the DNA. The sample has 15,000 to 20,000 clones, 82% seen once. Between the trimmed V and J ends, which lost 3 bases and 3 bases, there was a span of 15 bases. The germline CDR1 and CDR2 sequences are MNHNS and SASEGT. This CDR3 comprises 15 residues. The source of this sequence is a human donor in a cohort sampled during active COVID-19. This sequence joins TRBV6-1 and TRBJ2-7; tentatively, D is TRBD1 (6 bases). What was sequenced was peripheral blood. The CDR3 DNA follows: TGTGCCAGCAGTGACCTGGTTGGGGACAACTACGAGCAGTACTTC. Translation gives CASSDLVGDNYEQYF.